The 24 T cell receptor beta chains below all came from one sample that was sequenced in a study of blood T cell repertoires in COVID-19 (dated by TCRdb to about 2020). Receptor amplification or capture employed the immunoSEQ multiplex PCR assay. The table was pulled from immuneACCESS by TCRdb, which kept in-frame rearrangements only. Such tables lose some clones; where checked, under half of the loss comes from unresolved V genes, and the rest has no known cause. The sample includes 190,000 or so clones, with around 87% observed a single time. The ten largest make up about 0.96% of the sample. Sequences were obtained from peripheral blood. The receptors stem from a woman aged 18-30 years who had recovered from COVID-19.

This clone occurred a few times. The chain employs TRBV5-6 and TRBJ2-7; TRBD2 aligns across 11 bases. Trimming took 3 bases from V and 3 from J; bases not matched to a gene: 5. The CDR3 contains 15 residues. In germline, CDR1 is SGHDT, CDR2 YYEEEE. The CDR3 protein is CASSWGLAGGYEQYF. As DNA, the CDR3 is TGTGCCAGCAGCTGGGGCCTAGCGGGGGGCTACGAGCAGTACTTC. Together with reference TRBV5-6 and TRBJ2-7, the CDR3 gives the full variable domain: DAGVTQSPTHLIKTRGQQVTLRCSPKSGHDTVSWYQQALGQGPQFIFQYYEEEERQRGNFPDRFSGHQFPNYSSELNVNALLLGDSALYLCASSWGLAGGYEQYFGPGTRLTVT.

This chain links TRBV7-8 with TRBJ1-5; 8 positions match TRBD1. Trimming took 2 bases from V and 0 from J; bases not matched to a gene: 15. The CDR3 is 20 residues long. Germline V gene sequence: CDR1 SGHVS, CDR2 FQNEAQ. CDR3 nucleotide sequence: TGTGCCAGCAGCTTATTTGCATCGCATCGGGGACAGGATAGCAATCAGCCCCAGCATTTT. This translates into CASSLFASHRGQDSNQPQHF.

This clone showed up just a few times. The J gene is TRBJ1-1, the V gene TRBV20-1, with a weak D call TRBD1 (6 bases). This CDR3 contains 11 residues. V was cut by 6 bases and J by 7 bases, with 12 bases left in between. The germline V gene has CDR1 DFQATT and CDR2 SNEGSKA (reference sequence). This CDR3 reads CSAQRGFEAFF. The CDR3 DNA sequence: TGCAGTGCCCAGAGGGGGTTTGAAGCTTTCTTT.

The chain recombines TRBV6-2 or TRBV6-3 with TRBJ1-6; no definite D call. The CDR3 sequence is 15 residues long. Germline V gives CDR1 MNHEY, CDR2 SVGEGT. The V end was cut by 2 bases, the J end by 4 bases, with 9 bases between. The DNA for the CDR3 is TGTGCCAGCAGTTACGGCAGAAATTATAATTCACCCCTCCACTTT. It yields the protein CASSYGRNYNSPLHF.

This clone appeared once. The CDR3 nucleotides read TGTGCCAGCAGTTTACGTGGGACAGGGGGATTTTCACCCCTCCACTTT. This sequence encodes CASSLRGTGGFSPLHF. The chain combines TRBV27 with TRBJ1-6, with 11 bases lining up with TRBD1. The CDR3 sequence is 16 residues long. CDR1 and CDR2 from the germline V gene are MNHEY and SMNVEV (reference sequence). The junction had 6 bases not matched to a gene; V was cut back by 2 bases and J by 9 bases.

The V call is TRBV11-2, the J call TRBJ2-3; 10 bases match TRBD1. The J segment lost 2 bases and the V segment lost 2 bases, leaving 4 bases of the junction unmatched. Germline assignment: CDR1 SGHAT and CDR2 FQNNGV. The CDR3 is 16 amino acids. CDR3 in amino acids: CASSLRGTGATDTQYF. CDR3 coding DNA: TGTGCCAGCAGCTTAAGGGGGACAGGGGCCACAGATACGCAGTATTTT.

V is TRBV7-2 and J is TRBJ2-7; D possibly corresponds to TRBD1 (5 bases). Germline CDR1 reads SGHTA; CDR2 reads FQGNSA. There are 15 residues in the CDR3. Trimming took off 1 base at V and 4 bases at J, with 14 bases between the two ends. The CDR3 reads CASSLGPGQIYEQYV. The CDR3 DNA reads TGTGCCAGCAGCTTAGGGCCAGGGCAAATTTACGAGCAGTACGTC.

Details on this clone: The same CDR3 can be traced to other DNA sequences in this sample. The CDR3 DNA follows: TGTGCCAGCAGTTTATTAGGACAGGGCCCCTACGAGCAGTACTTC. The encoded protein is CASSLLGQGPYEQYF. The chain uses TRBV27 and TRBJ2-7, with TRBD1 identical over 8 bases. The CDR3 extends over 15 amino acids. Germline V gene sequence: CDR1 MNHEY, CDR2 SMNVEV (reference sequence). Germline trimming cut 1 base from V and 2 bases from J; bases unmatched to any gene: 4.

The rearrangement uses TRBV4-3 and TRBJ2-1; TRBD2 matches at 14 bases. CDR3 length equals 15 residues. Trimming took 1 base from V and 13 from J; bases not matched to a gene: 6. Germline CDR1 is LGHNA and CDR2 is YSLEER. The CDR3 DNA sequence: TGCGCCAGCAGCCAAGGTTTAGGGACTAGCGGGAGTCAGTTCTTC. This sequence encodes CASSQGLGTSGSQFF.

The chain couples TRBV19 to TRBJ2-7, with 7 bases aligning to TRBD1. The CDR3 is made up of 14 amino acids. V shed 3 bases and J 4 bases; nucleotides not matched to a gene: 6. CDR1 and CDR2 from the germline V gene are LNHDA and SQIVND (reference sequence). CDR3 coding DNA: TGTGCCAGTAGTATCAGGACAGGAGGATACGAGCAGTACTTC. This translates into CASSIRTGGYEQYF.

The V call is TRBV5-6, the J call TRBJ2-1; 8 bases align to TRBD2. Looked up from germline, CDR1 is SGHDT and CDR2 is YYEEEE. The CDR3 is made up of 17 amino acids. Losses at the gene ends were 3 bases for V and 10 bases for J; bases not matched to a gene: 18. CDR3 residues: CASSYFQGSSGINEQFF. The CDR3 DNA sequence: TGTGCCAGCAGCTATTTTCAGGGTAGTAGCGGGATAAACGAGCAGTTCTTC.

This chain joins TRBV5-5 and TRBJ2-3; possible D gene TRBD2, 5 bases. The CDR3 is made up of 15 amino acids. The germline CDR1 and CDR2 sequences are SGHKS and YYEKEE (reference sequence). The V and J ends lost 0 bases and 2 bases respectively, with 10 bases between them. The CDR3 spells CASSLERVTTDTQYF. In DNA, the CDR3 is TGTGCCAGCAGCTTGGAGAGGGTTACCACAGATACGCAGTATTTT.

The V and J genes are TRBV13 and TRBJ2-5; D unresolved. CDR1 is PRHDT and CDR2 is FYEKMQ in the germline V gene (reference sequence). V was cut by 1 base and J by 1 base, with 7 bases left in between. The CDR3 spans 14 residues. CDR3 residues: CASSLVTAQETQYF. CDR3 DNA: TGTGCCAGCAGCTTAGTCACAGCCCAAGAGACCCAGTACTTC. Variable domain in full (rest from reference TRBV13 and TRBJ2-5): AAGVIQSPRHLIKEKRETATLKCYPIPRHDTVYWYQQGPGQDPQFLISFYEKMQSDKGSIPDRFSAQQFSDYHSELNMSSLELGDSALYFCASSLVTAQETQYFGPGTRLLVL.

The CDR3 DNA follows: TGTGCCAGCAGAACTCGGGACTCTACGAGCTCCTATAATTCACCCCTCCACTTT. Translated: CASRTRDSTSSYNSPLHF. The chain couples TRBV11-2 to TRBJ1-6; D perhaps matches TRBD1 (5 bases). Germline CDR1 SGHAT, CDR2 FQNNGV. V was shortened by 6 bases and J by 0 bases, with 18 bases between the two germline ends. This CDR3 is 18 amino acids long.

This chain connects TRBV5-6 to TRBJ2-7; TRBD1 might be the D (5 bases). Trimming left V 1 base short and J 3 bases short, with 14 bases between. The CDR3 has 15 residues. The germline CDR1 and CDR2 sequences are SGHDT and YYEEEE. The CDR3 sequence: CASSLKRQGVYEQYV. DNA for the CDR3: TGTGCCAGCAGCTTGAAGAGACAAGGGGTCTACGAGCAGTACGTC.

The V and J genes are TRBV3-1 (or the pseudogene TRBV3-2) and TRBJ1-1; D is undetermined. Per the germline V gene, CDR1 is LGHDT and CDR2 is YNNKEL (reference sequence). The CDR3 length is 11 residues. Trimming left V 1 base short and J 11 bases short, with 8 bases between. CDR3 nucleotides: TGTGCCAGCAGCCAAGGCCACGGTGCTTTCTTT. Amino acid sequence: CASSQGHGAFF.

This rearrangement joins TRBV7-8 to TRBJ1-1; 7 positions match TRBD1. This CDR3 has 14 residues. V lost 3 bases to trimming and J lost 3 bases; unmatched junction nucleotides: 4. Germline V gene data show CDR1 as SGHVS and CDR2 as FQNEAQ. CDR3 region: CASSFDRDYTEAFF. The DNA of the CDR3 is TGTGCCAGCAGCTTTGACAGGGACTACACTGAAGCTTTCTTT.

J is TRBJ2-7 and V is TRBV25-1, with D possibly TRBD1 on 6 matching bases. The CDR3 runs 11 residues. CDR1 and CDR2 (germline): MGHDK, SYGVNS. Trimming left V 8 bases short and J 6 bases short, with 11 bases between. This CDR3 reads CASGGQFEQYV. Written as DNA, the CDR3 is TGTGCCAGCGGCGGACAGTTCGAGCAGTACGTC.

The chain carries TRBV7-2 and TRBJ2-4; 11 bases map to TRBD2. The CDR3 covers 15 residues. Losses at the gene ends were 4 bases for V and 7 bases for J; bases not matched to a gene: 6. Per the germline V gene, CDR1 is SGHTA and CDR2 is FQGNSA. The CDR3: CASSSRTSGWNIQYF. CDR3 DNA: TGTGCCAGCAGCTCTAGGACTAGCGGGTGGAACATTCAGTACTTC.

This clone was seen just once. The V and J genes are TRBV29-1 and TRBJ2-1; 11 nucleotides align to TRBD2. The J segment lost 5 bases and the V segment lost 6 bases, leaving 6 bases of the junction unmatched. This CDR3 spans 14 amino acids. The germline CDR1 and CDR2 sequences are SQVTM and ANQGSEA. The CDR3 sequence is CSVVAGGLDNEQFF. The CDR3 DNA follows: TGCAGCGTGGTAGCGGGGGGGCTGGACAATGAGCAGTTCTTC.

The chain couples TRBV7-2 to TRBJ2-2; 12 bases are shared with TRBD2. The V gene end was trimmed by 3 bases and the J gene end by 6 bases; junction bases not matched to a gene: 11. Germline lookup yields CDR1 SGHTA and CDR2 FQGNSA. CDR3 length: 18 residues. The CDR3 DNA reads as TGTGCCAGCAGCTTCAGAGGGATGCTAGCGGGGGGGCCCGGGGAGCTGTTTTTT. Amino acids: CASSFRGMLAGGPGELFF.

A few counts support this clone. CDR3 DNA: TGTGCCAGCTCACCCCCTGGGTATCAGGGAAGCTCCTACGAGCAGTACTTC. Amino acid sequence: CASSPPGYQGSSYEQYF. The chain couples TRBV18 to TRBJ2-7; perhaps TRBD1 as D (5 bases). Looked up from germline, CDR1 is KGHSH and CDR2 is LQKENI. The germline V and J ends were trimmed by 3 bases and 0 bases, with 18 bases remaining between them. There are 17 residues in the CDR3.

The J gene is TRBJ2-7, the V gene TRBV7-9, with D possibly matching TRBD2 (5 bases). CDR1 and CDR2 (germline): SEHNR, FQNEAQ (reference sequence). V was shortened by 5 bases and J by 1 base, with 18 bases between the two germline ends. The CDR3 totals 16 residues. The CDR3 here is CASSPSGAGLSYEQYF. The CDR3 region has the DNA TGTGCCAGCAGCCCCTCTGGCGCAGGACTTTCCTACGAGCAGTACTTC.

This clone is a singleton in its sample. V and J are TRBV19 and TRBJ2-1, with 8 bases that match TRBD1. With 5 bases clipped from V and 7 bases from J, the junction kept 10 bases outside the gene matches. The CDR3 is 15 residues long. Germline values: CDR1 LNHDA, CDR2 SQIVND (reference sequence). CDR3 DNA sequence: TGTGCCAGTAGTTACAGGGGGGCCGGGACGAATGAGCAGTTCTTC. Its protein is CASSYRGAGTNEQFF. The full variable domain, rest sourced from reference TRBV19 and TRBJ2-1, is DGGITQSPKYLFRKEGQNVTLSCEQNLNHDAMYWYRQDPGQGLRLIYYSQIVNDFQKGDIAEGYSVSREKKESFPLTVTSAQKNPTAFYLCASSYRGAGTNEQFFGPGTRLTVL.